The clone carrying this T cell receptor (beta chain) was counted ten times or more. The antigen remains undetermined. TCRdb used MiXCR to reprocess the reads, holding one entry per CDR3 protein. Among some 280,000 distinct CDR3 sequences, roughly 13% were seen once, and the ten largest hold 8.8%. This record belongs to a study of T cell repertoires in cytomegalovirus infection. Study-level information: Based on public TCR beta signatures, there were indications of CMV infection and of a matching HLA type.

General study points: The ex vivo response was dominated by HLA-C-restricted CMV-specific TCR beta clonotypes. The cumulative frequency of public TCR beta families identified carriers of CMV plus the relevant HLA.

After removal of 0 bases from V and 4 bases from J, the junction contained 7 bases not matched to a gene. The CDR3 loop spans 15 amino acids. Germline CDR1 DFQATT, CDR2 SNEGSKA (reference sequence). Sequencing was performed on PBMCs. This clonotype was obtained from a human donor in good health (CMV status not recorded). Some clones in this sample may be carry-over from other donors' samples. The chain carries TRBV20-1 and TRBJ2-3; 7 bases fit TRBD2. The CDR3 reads CSAREGERDSDTQYF. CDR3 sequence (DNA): TGCAGTGCTAGAGAAGGGGAGCGGGATTCAGATACGCAGTATTTT.